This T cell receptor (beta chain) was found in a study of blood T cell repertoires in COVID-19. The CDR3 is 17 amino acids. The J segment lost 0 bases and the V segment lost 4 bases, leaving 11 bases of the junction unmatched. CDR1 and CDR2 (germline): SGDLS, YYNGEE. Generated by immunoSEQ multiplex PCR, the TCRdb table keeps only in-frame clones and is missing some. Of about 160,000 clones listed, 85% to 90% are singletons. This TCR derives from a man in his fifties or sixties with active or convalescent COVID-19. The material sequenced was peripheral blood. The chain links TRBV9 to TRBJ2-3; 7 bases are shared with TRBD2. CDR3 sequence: CASSPRGWGGSTDTQYF. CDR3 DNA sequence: TGTGCCAGCAGCCCAAGAGGGTGGGGGGGAAGCACAGATACGCAGTATTTT.